This record concerns one T cell receptor beta chain sequence. Its antigen remains unidentified. This sample stems from a study of early stage breast cancer tumors. On the study more broadly: ER+/PR+/HER2- status applied to about 70% of the 16 invasive breast tumors.

V shed 3 bases and J shed 1 base, with 3 bases lying between them. The CDR3 is made up of 11 amino acids. CDR1 DFQATT and CDR2 SNEGSKA come from the germline V gene (reference sequence). Each sample had two DNA replicates, approximately 0.49 ug blood or around 1.4 ug tissue. Method: immunoSEQ multiplex PCR; TCRdb's copy keeps in-frame clones and lacks some. This sample has 25,000 to 35,000 clones, with approximately 54% found just once. Whole-study findings and limits: In about 85% of the 16 patients, blood comparison separated tumor from normal breast. Chain pairing and CD4, CD8 or FOXP3 expression were not captured.

The source material was breast tumor tissue. The rearrangement links TRBV20-1 to TRBJ2-5; D unresolved. The sequence was collected from a person aged 45-65 years with breast cancer. CDR3 region: CSASVQETQYF. CDR3 in DNA: TGCAGTGCTAGTGTCCAAGAGACCCAGTACTTC.